Listed here are 27 T cell receptor beta chains from one sample, sequenced in a study of CXCR3-negative and CXCR3-positive naive CD8 T cells (dated by TCRdb to the late 2010s). The research as a whole found: Compared with CXCR3-negative naive cells, CXCR3-positive naive cells had TRB CDR3s with higher hydrophobicity (lower Kidera factor 4), lower energy, and higher strength and volume indices.

The reads were generated on a NextSeq 550. The Human TCR Profiling Kit (MiLaboratory) was used to make UMI-labeled 5' RACE TRB cDNA libraries. Reads reprocessed by TCRdb are summarized as one entry per CDR3 protein sequence, and DNA is absent. This sample's table contains 150,000 to 180,000 distinct CDR3 sequences. Approximately 0.51% of the sample lies in the top ten. These receptors' antigens are unknown. The sequenced sample consisted of naive CXCR3+ CD8+ T cells from blood. The cell subset or site label on this specimen signifies: CD45RO-CCR7+CD27+CD95- naive CD8+ T cells expressing CXCR3 (TNR3+). The receptor set was obtained from a human donor in good health. Some clones in this sample may be carry-over from other donors' samples.

V and J are TRBV15 and TRBJ2-1. The CDR3 runs 14 residues. Per germline, CDR1 LNHNV and CDR2 YYDKDF (reference sequence). This chain's CDR3 is CATSRDFGDNEQFF.

The V and J genes are TRBV10-1 and TRBJ1-2; TCRdb's D gene call, TRBD1, goes unchecked for lack of DNA. From germline, CDR1 is WNHNN and CDR2 SYGVQD (reference sequence). The CDR3 covers 16 residues. The CDR3 protein is CASSEPDRGQGYGYTF.

The chain employs TRBV4-1 and TRBJ2-7; the D gene TCRdb calls, TRBD1, cannot be checked with no DNA. Germline V gene data show CDR1 as MGHRA and CDR2 as YSYEKL. The length of the CDR3 is 15 residues. CDR3 sequence: CASSQDWGPSYEQYF.

The chain employs TRBV27 and TRBJ2-4. CDR1 is MNHEY, CDR2 SMNVEV, per germline (reference sequence). The CDR3 is 13 residues long. The CDR3 is CASSLGPKNIQYF.

The rearrangement uses TRBV9 and TRBJ2-7; the D call of TRBD2 rests on TCRdb alone, since no DNA is present to check it. Germline V gene lookup returns CDR1 SGDLS and CDR2 YYNGEE. The CDR3 is 14 amino acids. The CDR3 here is CASSRTSGRYEQYF.

The J gene is TRBJ2-7, the V gene TRBV28; TCRdb's D call, TRBD1, is unchecked because there is no DNA. CDR3 size: 15 residues. CDR1 is MDHEN, CDR2 SYDVKM, per germline. CDR3 sequence: CASSFTSSGPLGRYF. Drawing the rest from reference TRBV28 and TRBJ2-7, the complete variable domain is DVKVTQSSRYLVKRTGEKVFLECVQDMDHENMFWYRQDPGLGLRLIYFSYDVKMKEKGDIPEGYSVSREKKERFSLILESASTNQTSMYLCASSFTSSGPLGRYFGPGTRLTVT.

V gene TRBV28 combines with J gene TRBJ1-2; TCRdb calls TRBD1, which cannot be checked without DNA. Germline V gene sequence: CDR1 MDHEN, CDR2 SYDVKM. This CDR3 region has 17 residues. The CDR3 sequence is CASRITRDRGINYGYTF.

This rearrangement joins TRBV5-6 to TRBJ2-1; TCRdb lists TRBD2, though no DNA is available to test this call. This CDR3 is built from 16 residues. Germline CDR1 SGHDT, CDR2 YYEEEE. The CDR3 region is CASSRWTSGSIHEQFF.

The genes are TRBV29-1 and TRBJ2-3; absent DNA, TCRdb's TRBD1 call cannot be checked. The CDR3 sequence is 13 residues long. Germline CDR1 and CDR2: SQVTM and ANQGSEA. This CDR3 is CSAPGQGTDTQYF.

This rearrangement joins TRBV5-1 to TRBJ2-4; TCRdb proposes TRBD2, but this gene call is untestable without DNA. Germline V CDR1 and CDR2: SGHRS, YFSETQ. The CDR3 sequence is 14 residues long. The CDR3 reads CASSLEAGGDIQYF.

CDR3 loop: CASSRLIGDASNTEAFF. The V and J genes are TRBV7-9 and TRBJ1-1; with no DNA, the TCRdb D assignment of TRBD1 cannot be verified. CDR3 length: 17 amino acids. Germline V gene lookup returns CDR1 SEHNR and CDR2 FQNEAQ (reference sequence). Full variable domain (rest looked up from reference TRBV7-9 and TRBJ1-1): DTGVSQNPRHKITKRGQNVTFRCDPISEHNRLYWYRQTLGQGPEFLTYFQNEAQLEKSRLLSDRFSAERPKGSFSTLEIQRTEQGDSAMYLCASSRLIGDASNTEAFFGQGTRLTVV.

The chain uses TRBV7-6 and TRBJ1-2; with no DNA, the TCRdb D assignment of TRBD1 cannot be verified. CDR1 is SGHVS and CDR2 is FNYEAQ in the germline V gene. The CDR3 contains 14 residues. CDR3 loop: CASSPAATVYGYTF.

The V call is TRBV4-1, the J call TRBJ1-4. CDR1 and CDR2 (germline): MGHRA, YSYEKL. The CDR3 totals 16 residues. CDR3 protein: CASSQDPAGLNEKLFF.

The chain carries TRBV5-1 and TRBJ2-3; the D gene TCRdb calls, TRBD2, cannot be checked with no DNA. The CDR3 loop spans 17 amino acids. Germline assignment: CDR1 SGHRS and CDR2 YFSETQ. CDR3 sequence reads: CASSFSPGLAGTDTQYF.

The genes are TRBV5-1 and TRBJ2-7. Germline loops: CDR1 SGHRS, CDR2 YFSETQ. This CDR3 contains 14 residues. The CDR3 here is CASTETGSSYEQYF.

The V and J genes are TRBV7-8 and TRBJ2-1; TCRdb names TRBD2, which stays unverified in the absence of DNA. Germline CDR1 SGHVS, CDR2 FQNEAQ. The CDR3 covers 17 residues. The CDR3 protein is CASSFYSGGVSYNEQFF.

The chain couples TRBV29-1 to TRBJ1-2; TCRdb names TRBD1, which stays unverified in the absence of DNA. CDR3 size: 13 residues. Germline V gene sequence: CDR1 SQVTM, CDR2 ANQGSEA. Here the CDR3 reads CSVKWGAANGYTF.

The V and J genes are TRBV6-5 and TRBJ1-2. In germline, CDR1 is MNHEY, CDR2 SVGAGI. The CDR3 is 14 residues long. This CDR3 is CASRILDGPYGYTF.

V and J are TRBV5-6 and TRBJ2-3; TCRdb's D call of TRBD1 is untestable without DNA. CDR3 length: 16 residues. Germline V gives CDR1 SGHDT, CDR2 YYEEEE. The CDR3 region is CASSFLQGWNTDTQYF.

The chain links TRBV7-9 to TRBJ1-6. Germline CDR1 and CDR2: SEHNR and FQNEAQ (reference sequence). The CDR3 has 17 residues. The CDR3 reads CASSTDPTRSYNSPLHF.

The chain links TRBV4-1 to TRBJ2-3; the D call of TRBD1 rests on TCRdb alone, since no DNA is present to check it. Germline loops: CDR1 MGHRA, CDR2 YSYEKL. The length of the CDR3 is 14 residues. This chain's CDR3 is CASSMGRFTDTQYF.

This sequence joins TRBV28 and TRBJ2-1; lacking DNA, the TRBD2 call made by TCRdb goes unchecked. The V gene's germline CDR1 is MDHEN and CDR2 SYDVKM. The CDR3 is made up of 15 amino acids. CDR3 amino acids: CASRGGATSYNEQFF.

This chain uses TRBV27 with TRBJ2-2; there is no DNA to check the TCRdb D call of TRBD1. The length of the CDR3 is 13 residues. Germline lookup yields CDR1 MNHEY and CDR2 SMNVEV (reference sequence). CDR3 residues: CASSSRATGELFF.

The chain uses TRBV5-1 and TRBJ2-3; TCRdb's assignment of TRBD1 cannot be checked, as there is no DNA. CDR3 length: 15 residues. Germline assignment: CDR1 SGHRS and CDR2 YFSETQ. The CDR3 loop reads CASSTWTAGTDTQYF.

V and J are TRBV4-1 and TRBJ2-7; TCRdb reports TRBD1, a call that lacks DNA to check it against. In germline, CDR1 is MGHRA, CDR2 YSYEKL. CDR3 length: 14 residues. CDR3 sequence: CASSQDSGVYEQYF.

V gene TRBV29-1 combines with J gene TRBJ2-1; without DNA, the TCRdb call of TRBD2 cannot be checked. The germline CDR1 and CDR2 sequences are SQVTM and ANQGSEA. The CDR3 covers 14 residues. The CDR3 sequence is CSVSPSGKYNEQFF.

The chain carries TRBV11-1 and TRBJ2-2. The germline CDR1 and CDR2 sequences are SGHAT and FQDESV (reference sequence). CDR3 length equals 13 residues. The CDR3 reads CASDDTNTGELFF.